The 9 T cell receptor beta chains in this list originate from one sample, sequenced in a study of blood T cell repertoires in COVID-19. Here immunoSEQ multiplex PCR was the method, and the copy in TCRdb shows in-frame clones only, minus some. The profile shows 75,000 to 95,000 clones, 74% of them singletons. Sequenced: peripheral blood. These receptors came from a man in his 70s with COVID-19, enrolled during active disease.

The J gene is TRBJ2-2, the V gene TRBV6-2 or TRBV6-3, with TRBD2 identical over 7 bases. Trimming cost V 5 bases and J 3 bases; bases outside gene matches: 6. This CDR3 comprises 15 residues. From germline, CDR1 is MNHEY and CDR2 SVGEGT. The CDR3 DNA is TGTGCCAGCAGTACGACTAGCAGTGACACCGGGGAGCTGTTTTTT. As protein: CASSTTSSDTGELFF.

V is TRBV28 and J is TRBJ1-6, with 9 positions matching TRBD1. This CDR3 is 16 amino acids long. V trimming: 8 bases; J trimming: 3 bases; junction bases outside the gene matches: 8. Per germline, CDR1 MDHEN and CDR2 SYDVKM. CDR3 nucleotides: TGTGCCAGCGTCAAACAGGGGGCAGTCTATAATTCACCCCTCCACTTT. As protein: CASVKQGAVYNSPLHF.

This clone was counted only a few times. The V and J genes are TRBV7-2 and TRBJ1-4, with D perhaps matching TRBD1 (5 bases). There are 13 residues in the CDR3. V gave up 5 bases and J gave up 6 bases, with 10 bases separating them. Germline CDR1 reads SGHTA; CDR2 reads FQGNSA. CDR3 amino acids: CASSPRGDEKLFF. The CDR3 DNA follows: TGTGCCAGCAGCCCCCGGGGGGATGAAAAACTGTTTTTT.

The V and J genes are TRBV28 and TRBJ1-2; the D is unclear. The CDR3 runs 16 residues. Germline loops: CDR1 MDHEN, CDR2 SYDVKM. V lost 0 bases and J 3 bases, leaving 14 bases between the germline ends. The CDR3 DNA reads TGTGCCAGCAGTTTATGGAACCCGACAAGCTACTATGGCTACACCTTC. Its protein is CASSLWNPTSYYGYTF.

The chain recombines TRBV7-2 with TRBJ2-3, with 12 positions matching TRBD1. V was clipped by 10 bases and J by 4 bases; unmatched bases: 6. CDR3 length: 14 residues. CDR1 SGHTA and CDR2 FQGNSA come from the germline V gene. The DNA of the CDR3 is TGTGCCATCAGGGGGACAGGGGGCCCAGATACGCAGTATTTT. Protein: CAIRGTGGPDTQYF.

The genes are TRBV5-1 and TRBJ1-2; D is unresolved. Germline values: CDR1 SGHRS, CDR2 YFSETQ. The CDR3 spans 15 residues. Trimming left V 2 bases short and J 0 bases short, with 11 bases between. This CDR3 reads CASSFRPDSNYGYTF. CDR3 nucleotides: TGCGCCAGCAGCTTTAGGCCCGACTCTAACTATGGCTACACCTTC.

The rearrangement uses TRBV5-4 and TRBJ1-2, with D unclear. V was shortened by 0 bases and J by 4 bases, with 10 bases between the two germline ends. The CDR3 length is 14 residues. Per the germline V gene, CDR1 is SGHNT and CDR2 is YYREEE (reference sequence). CDR3 loop: CASSLDTEAYGYTF. CDR3 DNA sequence: TGTGCCAGCAGCTTGGACACGGAGGCCTATGGCTACACCTTC.

V is TRBV5-1 and J is TRBJ2-7; 7 nucleotides align to TRBD2. Trimming at V came to 2 bases and at J to 1 base, leaving 3 bases not matched to a gene. This CDR3 spans 14 amino acids. The V gene's germline CDR1 is SGHRS and CDR2 YFSETQ. CDR3 nucleotides: TGCGCCAGCAGCTTTTTGGGAGGGTCCTACGAGCAGTACTTC. It translates to CASSFLGGSYEQYF.

The J gene is TRBJ2-7, the V gene TRBV10-3, with 9 bases matching TRBD2. The length of the CDR3 is 13 residues. The germline CDR1 and CDR2 sequences are ENHRY and SYGVKD. V lost 8 bases, J lost 5 bases, and 7 bases stayed unmatched. CDR3 coding DNA: TGTGCCATCGCGCCTAGCGGGATTGACGAGCAGTACTTC. Its protein product is CAIAPSGIDEQYF.